The clone carrying this T cell receptor (beta chain) turned up a few times. Its target is not known. Patients picked for sequencing had shown CD8+CD57+ cell expansion detected by flow cytometry. With no exception, the patients had severe acquired aplastic anemia. This CDR3 contains 13 residues. The germline V and J ends were trimmed by 3 bases and 7 bases, with 14 bases remaining between them. Germline-derived CDR1 and CDR2 are SGHRS and YFSETQ. This record comes from a study of CD8+CD57+ T cells in acquired aplastic anemia. Study at large: Mean yield of DNA from sorted CD4+ and CD8+ cells was 3 to 3.5 ug. Study-wide results and caveats: The study identified under 30 CD8+ CDR3 sequences shared by patients and controls.

The study profiled TCR beta VDJ and CDR3 using genomic DNA as template. TCRdb processed the reads anew with MiXCR; each CDR3 protein has one entry. The sample has 150,000 to 200,000 distinct CDR3 sequences; roughly 45% are singletons. This clonotype originated in a human donor with aplastic anemia. The sample was sorted CD4+, CD8+, or CD8+CD57+ T cells (not recorded which) from PBMCs. V is TRBV5-1 and J is TRBJ2-7; D might be TRBD2 (6 bases). The CDR3 bases are TGCGCCAGCAGCTCGGGCGGGGCAGGAGAGCAGTACTTC. Amino acids: CASSSGGAGEQYF.